The 7 T cell receptor beta chains below were found in one sample sequenced in a study of T-cell reconstitution after alpha-beta-depleted transplantation in children. For TCRbeta, the library was prepared with unique molecular identifiers. TCRdb analysed the PCR reads with MiXCR anew, one entry per CDR3 protein. The table shows roughly 500,000 distinct CDR3 sequences, with around 12% occurring only once. Sequences were derived from PBMCs from the stem cell graft donor, sampled from the stem cell graft. These receptors were collected from a human donor who donated a stem cell graft to a child with combined immunodeficiency.

There are a few counts of this clonotype. The chain employs TRBV7-3 and TRBJ2-7; D is possibly TRBD2 (5 bases). V gave up 8 bases and J gave up 1 base, with 18 bases separating them. The CDR3 has 15 residues. Germline V lookup: CDR1 SGHTA, CDR2 FQGTGA. The CDR3 protein is CASSPGRLGSYEQYF. The CDR3 DNA is TGTGCCAGCTCCCCGGGAAGGTTGGGGTCCTACGAGCAGTACTTC.

This clonotype has at least ten counts. CDR3 loop: CASSVDRGLETQYF. The CDR3 nucleotides read TGTGCCAGCAGCGTAGACAGGGGGCTAGAGACCCAGTACTTC. V usage is TRBV9 and J usage is TRBJ2-5, with TRBD1 identical over 9 bases. The J segment lost 4 bases and the V segment lost 0 bases, leaving 1 base of the junction unmatched. The germline V gene has CDR1 SGDLS and CDR2 YYNGEE. The CDR3 has 14 amino acids. Complete variable domain (other parts from reference TRBV9 and TRBJ2-5): DSGVTQTPKHLITATGQRVTLRCSPRSGDLSVYWYQQSLDQGLQFLIQYYNGEERAKGNILERFSAQQFPDLHSELNLSSLELGDSALYFCASSVDRGLETQYFGPGTRLLVL.

This clonotype was recorded a few times. This chain uses TRBV7-3 with TRBJ2-2; 7 bases map to TRBD2. Germline V lookup: CDR1 SGHTA, CDR2 FQGTGA. Germline trimming cut 3 bases from V and 3 bases from J; bases unmatched to any gene: 4. This CDR3 spans 15 amino acids. As DNA, the CDR3 is TGTGCCAGCAGCTTGAACCGGGGGGACACCGGGGAGCTGTTTTTT. Its protein is CASSLNRGDTGELFF.

This clonotype has just a few counts. The chain couples TRBV5-1 to TRBJ2-2; possible D gene TRBD1, 6 bases. CDR3 length: 16 amino acids. The V gene's germline CDR1 is SGHRS and CDR2 YFSETQ. V was shortened by 0 bases and J by 1 base, with 10 bases between the two germline ends. The CDR3 spells CASSLGQALNTGELFF. The CDR3 DNA follows: TGCGCCAGCAGCTTGGGACAGGCTTTGAACACCGGGGAGCTGTTTTTT.

V is TRBV20-1 and J is TRBJ2-3; the match to TRBD1 covers 8 bases. The trim removed 6 bases at V and 6 bases at J, leaving 20 bases unmatched. CDR1 and CDR2 (germline): DFQATT, SNEGSKA (reference sequence). The CDR3 runs to 17 residues. Here the CDR3 DNA reads TGCAGTGCGCCGCACCAGAGGACAGGGAAAAGTCTTGATACGCAGTATTTT. This translates into CSAPHQRTGKSLDTQYF.

At least ten counts were recorded for this clonotype. This chain uses TRBV4-2 with TRBJ1-2; no firm D call. The CDR3 is 15 residues long. Trimming left V 1 base short and J 4 bases short, with 13 bases between. The germline CDR1 and CDR2 sequences are LGHNA and YNFKEQ. CDR3 nucleotides: TGTGCCAGCAGCCAAGTTGGGCTAATGGGCTATGGCTACACCTTC. Its protein product is CASSQVGLMGYGYTF.

This clonotype was seen a handful of times. V is TRBV6-2 or TRBV6-3 and J is TRBJ2-7; 7 bases align to TRBD1. Germline trimming cut 6 bases from V and 3 bases from J; bases unmatched to any gene: 5. The CDR3 has 13 residues. The germline V gene encodes CDR1 MNHEY and CDR2 SVGEGT. For the CDR3, the DNA is TGTGCCAGCAGAGCTACAGGGGACTACGAGCAGTACTTC. Amino acid sequence: CASRATGDYEQYF.